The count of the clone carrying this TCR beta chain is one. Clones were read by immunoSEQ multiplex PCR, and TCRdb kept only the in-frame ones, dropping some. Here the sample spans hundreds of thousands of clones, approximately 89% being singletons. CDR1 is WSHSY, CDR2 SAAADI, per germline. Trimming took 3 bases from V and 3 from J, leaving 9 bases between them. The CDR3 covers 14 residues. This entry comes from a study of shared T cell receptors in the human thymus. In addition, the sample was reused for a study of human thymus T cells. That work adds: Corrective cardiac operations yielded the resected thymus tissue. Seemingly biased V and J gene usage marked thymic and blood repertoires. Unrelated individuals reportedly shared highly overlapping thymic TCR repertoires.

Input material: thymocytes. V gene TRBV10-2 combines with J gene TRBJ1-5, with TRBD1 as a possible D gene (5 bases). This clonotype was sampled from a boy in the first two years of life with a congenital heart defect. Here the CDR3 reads CASSDRASNQPQHF. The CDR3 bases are TGCGCCAGCAGTGACAGGGCCTCCAATCAGCCCCAGCATTTT.